This T cell receptor (beta chain) was captured in a study of T cell responses to AZD1222 COVID-19 vaccine. Here immunoSEQ multiplex PCR was the method, and the copy in TCRdb shows in-frame clones only, minus some. The table has some 160,000 clones, 80% to 95% seen once. Germline-derived CDR1 and CDR2 are MNHEY and SVGEGT. Trimming shortened V by 2 bases and J by 7 bases, and 11 bases separated the two germline ends. The CDR3 has 13 amino acids. General observations from the study: A mostly white British donor set with more females was recruited, and clonal diversity was possibly underestimated.

On this clone itself: Its antigen is unknown.

The chain is built from TRBV6-2 or TRBV6-3 and TRBJ1-1; D remains ambiguous. Sequencing was performed on peripheral blood, taken on day 0 of AZD1222 vaccination. This sequence originates from an adult in good health. The CDR3 sequence: CASSYTGHYEAFF. The CDR3 DNA sequence: TGTGCCAGCAGTTACACCGGGCACTATGAAGCTTTCTTT.